Listed here are 22 T cell receptor beta chains from one sample, sequenced in a study of blood T cell repertoires in COVID-19. Data came from immunoSEQ multiplex PCR; TCRdb stores just in-frame clones and leaves some out. This sample has roughly 360,000 clones, with 85% to 90% found just once. The sample taken for sequencing was PBMCs or T cells enriched from blood (not recorded which). These receptor sequences come from a young woman with acute COVID-19.

The chain carries TRBV10-3 and TRBJ1-6; D remains unclear. V was cut by 0 bases and J by 6 bases, with 9 bases left in between. CDR1 ENHRY and CDR2 SYGVKD come from the germline V gene. The CDR3 has 15 residues. The chain's CDR3 is CAISESRASNSPLHF. CDR3 bases: TGTGCCATCAGTGAGTCGCGGGCCTCTAATTCACCCCTCCACTTT.

The chain is built from TRBV5-1 and TRBJ2-5; D is perhaps TRBD1 (6 bases). Trimming pared 1 base from V and 3 bases from J, leaving 13 bases between. From germline, CDR1 is SGHRS and CDR2 YFSETQ. The CDR3 is 15 amino acids. CDR3 region: CASSLLATGEETQYF. The CDR3 bases are TGCGCCAGCAGCTTGTTGGCGACAGGAGAAGAGACCCAGTACTTC.

The rearrangement links TRBV3-1 (or the pseudogene TRBV3-2) to TRBJ2-2, with D hard to call. Between the trimmed V and J ends, which lost 7 bases and 2 bases, there was a span of 11 bases. CDR1 and CDR2 (germline): LGHDT, YNNKEL (reference sequence). This CDR3 has 14 amino acids. CDR3 loop: CASKRSLNTGELFF. Written as DNA, the CDR3 is TGTGCCAGCAAGAGATCCTTAAACACCGGGGAGCTGTTTTTT.

The chain recombines TRBV2 with TRBJ1-2; D remains unclear. Germline V gene lookup returns CDR1 SNHLY and CDR2 FYNNEI. V lost 7 bases to trimming and J lost 6 bases, with 15 bases between them. The length of the CDR3 is 13 residues. CDR3 nucleotide sequence: TGTGCCAGCACCGTCGACCTGGAGGATGGCTACACCTTC. As protein: CASTVDLEDGYTF.

The rearrangement uses TRBV10-2 and TRBJ1-2, with unresolved D. V lost 2 bases to trimming and J lost 8 bases, with 6 bases between them. Germline V gives CDR1 WSHSY, CDR2 SAAADI. CDR3 length: 11 residues. The CDR3 spells CASSEDGGYTF. The CDR3 DNA reads as TGCGCCAGCAGTGAGGACGGGGGCTACACCTTC.

The V call is TRBV19, the J call TRBJ1-1; 8 positions match TRBD1. This CDR3 is 15 amino acids long. V lost 7 bases to trimming and J lost 12 bases; unmatched junction nucleotides: 19. Germline V gives CDR1 LNHDA, CDR2 SQIVND (reference sequence). In DNA form, the CDR3 reads TGTGCCAGTATCCCTCCCCTCGGAACGGACAGGGCATCTTTCTTT. It codes for CASIPPLGTDRASFF.

This chain uses TRBV6-5 with TRBJ2-5, with 13 bases identical to TRBD2. The CDR3 sequence is 15 residues long. Germline V gene sequence: CDR1 MNHEY, CDR2 SVGAGI. With 5 bases clipped from V and 4 bases from J, the junction kept 4 bases outside the gene matches. CDR3 in amino acids: CASSPRLAGGETQYF. CDR3 bases: TGTGCCAGCAGTCCACGACTAGCGGGGGGAGAGACCCAGTACTTC.

This clone was observed once. This sequence joins TRBV7-9 and TRBJ2-3; D is undetermined. From germline, CDR1 is SEHNR and CDR2 FQNEAQ (reference sequence). The germline V and J ends were trimmed by 5 bases and 1 base, with 4 bases remaining between them. The CDR3 sequence is 12 residues long. The CDR3 protein is CASSGRTDTQYF. In nucleotides, the CDR3 is TGTGCCAGCAGCGGGCGCACAGATACGCAGTATTTT.

The chain uses TRBV7-6 and TRBJ2-7; 9 bases align to TRBD2. The CDR3 is 16 amino acids. The ends lost 2 bases at V and 0 bases at J; junction bases unmatched: 5. Germline V gene sequence: CDR1 SGHVS, CDR2 FNYEAQ. This CDR3 is CASSLLAGGSSYEQYF. The CDR3 bases are TGTGCCAGCAGCTTACTCGCGGGGGGGAGCTCCTACGAGCAGTACTTC.

V and J are TRBV30 and TRBJ1-1, with D maybe TRBD1 (6 bases). This CDR3 has 14 amino acids. CDR1 GTSNPN and CDR2 SVGIG come from the germline V gene (reference sequence). V shed 0 bases and J shed 1 base, with 9 bases lying between them. CDR3 in amino acids: CAWSVGQSNTEAFF. CDR3 in DNA: TGTGCCTGGAGTGTAGGACAGTCGAACACTGAAGCTTTCTTT. Full variable domain (missing parts from reference TRBV30 and TRBJ1-1): SQTIHQWPATLVQPVGSPLSLECTVEGTSNPNLYWYRQAAGRGLQLLFYSVGIGQISSEVPQNLSASRPQDRQFILSSKKLLLSDSGFYLCAWSVGQSNTEAFFGQGTRLTVV.

The genes are TRBV7-3 and TRBJ2-1, with TRBD2 matching over 12 bases. There are 15 residues in the CDR3. Trimming cost V 5 bases and J 2 bases; bases outside gene matches: 1. Germline V gene lookup returns CDR1 SGHTA and CDR2 FQGTGA. The CDR3 sequence is CASSLAGGPYNEQFF. The CDR3 region has the DNA TGTGCCAGCAGCCTAGCGGGGGGGCCCTACAATGAGCAGTTCTTC. Drawing the rest from reference TRBV7-3 and TRBJ2-1, the complete variable domain is GAGVSQTPSNKVTEKGKYVELRCDPISGHTALYWYRQSLGQGPEFLIYFQGTGAADDSGLPNDRFFAVRPEGSVSTLKIQRTERGDSAVYLCASSLAGGPYNEQFFGPGTRLTVL.

The rearrangement links TRBV15 to TRBJ1-1; TRBD1 matches 9 bases. Germline V gene sequence: CDR1 LNHNV, CDR2 YYDKDF (reference sequence). Unmatched junction bases numbered 6, after V lost 6 bases and J lost 4 bases. This CDR3 is built from 14 residues. The CDR3 DNA reads TGTGCCACCAGTCCGGGACAGGGAATCACTGAAGCTTTCTTT. Protein sequence: CATSPGQGITEAFF.

This chain joins TRBV6-4 and TRBJ1-4, with 8 bases identical to TRBD1. Germline V CDR1 and CDR2: MRHNA, SNTAGT. This CDR3 spans 15 amino acids. Trimming removed 4 bases from V and 5 bases from J; junction bases left unmatched: 6. In nucleotides, the CDR3 is TGTGCCAGCAGTGGTCCCGGGACAGGAAATGAAAAACTGTTTTTT. This gives the protein CASSGPGTGNEKLFF.

Comment on this clone: The sample contains more than one DNA sequence encoding this CDR3. The genes are TRBV5-1 and TRBJ2-5; 8 bases fit TRBD1. Trimming took 0 bases from V and 0 from J; bases not matched to a gene: 1. CDR3 length: 15 amino acids. Looked up from germline, CDR1 is SGHRS and CDR2 is YFSETQ. The CDR3 coding sequence is TGCGCCAGCAGCTTGGGGACAGGGTACCAAGAGACCCAGTACTTC. Amino acid sequence: CASSLGTGYQETQYF.

The V call is TRBV14, the J call TRBJ2-7, with a possible D match to TRBD2 (6 bases). The V gene lost 4 bases and the J gene lost 6 bases, with 13 bases spanning the gap. This CDR3 contains 13 residues. Germline CDR1 reads SGHDN; CDR2 reads FVKESK. CDR3 nucleotide sequence: TGTGCCAGCAGCCCCCCGACTAGATTCGAGCAGTACTTC. Translated, it gives CASSPPTRFEQYF.

The genes are TRBV10-2 and TRBJ2-1; 7 bases are a match to TRBD1. CDR1 and CDR2 (germline): WSHSY, SAAADI. J was trimmed by 6 bases and V by 6 bases; bases with no gene match: 5. The CDR3 spans 13 residues. The CDR3 protein is CASRNRGGNEQFF. The CDR3 coding sequence is TGCGCCAGCAGGAACAGGGGCGGCAATGAGCAGTTCTTC.

V is TRBV5-3 and J is TRBJ2-1; TRBD2 matches 8 bases. TRBV5-3 is an ORF, and what it does is uncertain. The CDR3 covers 15 residues. V lost 2 bases to trimming and J lost 5 bases; unmatched junction nucleotides: 6. The CDR3 loop reads CARSFDSGGNNEQFF. The DNA of the CDR3 is TGTGCCAGAAGCTTTGACAGCGGGGGTAACAATGAGCAGTTCTTC.

This rearrangement joins TRBV7-9 to TRBJ1-4; 11 bases are shared with TRBD1. Per the germline V gene, CDR1 is SEHNR and CDR2 is FQNEAQ (reference sequence). Losses at the gene ends were 5 bases for V and 11 bases for J; bases not matched to a gene: 10. The CDR3 sequence is 15 residues long. CDR3 protein: CASSPWAGQGEKLFF. The CDR3 coding sequence is TGTGCCAGCAGCCCATGGGCGGGACAGGGGGAGAAACTGTTTTTT. The full variable domain, completed using reference TRBV7-9 and TRBJ1-4, is DTGVSQNPRHKITKRGQNVTFRCDPISEHNRLYWYRQTLGQGPEFLTYFQNEAQLEKSRLLSDRFSAERPKGSFSTLEIQRTEQGDSAMYLCASSPWAGQGEKLFFGSGTQLSVL.

The genes are TRBV7-3 and TRBJ1-1; 7 bases line up with TRBD1. Looked up from germline, CDR1 is SGHTA and CDR2 is FQGTGA. The CDR3 sequence is 13 residues long. V shed 1 base and J 5 bases; nucleotides not matched to a gene: 1. DNA for the CDR3: TGTGCCAGCAGCTTAAACAGGGGAACTGAAGCTTTCTTT. Its translation: CASSLNRGTEAFF.

The J gene is TRBJ2-7, the V gene TRBV7-3; 7 bases are shared with TRBD2. The CDR3 consists of 15 residues. Germline CDR1 SGHTA, CDR2 FQGTGA. The J segment lost 2 bases and the V segment lost 2 bases, leaving 6 bases of the junction unmatched. This CDR3 reads CASSLYVGTTYEQYF. The CDR3 DNA sequence: TGTGCCAGCAGCTTATACGTAGGGACTACCTACGAGCAGTACTTC.

The chain recombines TRBV28 with TRBJ1-5; TRBD1 matches 10 bases. This CDR3 has 14 amino acids. V trimming: 5 bases; J trimming: 5 bases; junction bases outside the gene matches: 3. Germline CDR1 reads MDHEN; CDR2 reads SYDVKM. Written as DNA, the CDR3 is TGTGCCAGCAGTCAGGACAGGGGGGATCAGCCCCAGCATTTT. Amino acid sequence: CASSQDRGDQPQHF. Complete variable domain (other parts from reference TRBV28 and TRBJ1-5): DVKVTQSSRYLVKRTGEKVFLECVQDMDHENMFWYRQDPGLGLRLIYFSYDVKMKEKGDIPEGYSVSREKKERFSLILESASTNQTSMYLCASSQDRGDQPQHFGDGTRLSIL.

There are a few counts of this clone. The chain is built from TRBV2 and TRBJ2-7, with unresolved D. CDR1 is SNHLY and CDR2 is FYNNEI in the germline V gene. The CDR3 sequence is 15 residues long. Trimming removed 3 bases from V and 1 base from J, with 13 bases in between. CDR3 DNA: TGTGCCAGCAGTGACAGGTCCTATAGGTCCTACGAGCAGTACTTC. The encoded protein is CASSDRSYRSYEQYF.